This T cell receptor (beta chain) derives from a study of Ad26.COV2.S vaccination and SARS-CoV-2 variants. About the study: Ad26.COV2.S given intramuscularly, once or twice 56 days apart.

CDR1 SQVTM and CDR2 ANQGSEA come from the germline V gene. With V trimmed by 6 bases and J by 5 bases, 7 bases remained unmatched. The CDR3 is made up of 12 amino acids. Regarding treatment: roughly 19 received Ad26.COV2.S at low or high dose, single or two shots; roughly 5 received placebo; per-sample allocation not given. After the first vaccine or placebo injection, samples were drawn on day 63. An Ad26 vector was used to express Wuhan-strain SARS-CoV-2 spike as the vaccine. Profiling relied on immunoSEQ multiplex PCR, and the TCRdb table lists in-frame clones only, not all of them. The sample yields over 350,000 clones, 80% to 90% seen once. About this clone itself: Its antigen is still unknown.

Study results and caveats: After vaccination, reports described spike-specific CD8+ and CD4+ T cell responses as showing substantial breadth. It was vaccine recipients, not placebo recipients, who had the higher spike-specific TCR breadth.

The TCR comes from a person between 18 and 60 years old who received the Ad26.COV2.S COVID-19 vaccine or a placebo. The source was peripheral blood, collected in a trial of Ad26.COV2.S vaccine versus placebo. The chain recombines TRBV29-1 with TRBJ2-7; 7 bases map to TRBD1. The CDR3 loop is CSVEDRINEQYF. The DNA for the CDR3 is TGCAGCGTGGAGGACAGGATCAACGAGCAGTACTTC.